Shown below are 17 T cell receptor beta chains from a single sample sequenced in a study of T cells in Graves' hyperthyroidism and ophthalmopathy. Researchers took RNA transcripts and amplified the TCR beta CDR3 regions from them. During a first-round RT-PCR of the TCR CDR3, the HTBI primer set was used. TCRdb re-called the multiplex PCR reads with MiXCR, one entry per CDR3 protein. The sample has 450,000 to 500,000 distinct CDR3 sequences, less than 25% seen once. The sample was blood. The receptors originated from a woman in her seventies with Graves' ophthalmopathy.

This clonotype was counted between two and nine times. J is TRBJ2-6 and V is TRBV4-2; D remains unclear. The length of the CDR3 is 16 residues. Germline-derived CDR1 and CDR2 are LGHNA and YNFKEQ. Trimming took 7 bases from V and 1 from J, leaving 14 bases between them. CDR3 sequence (DNA): TGTGCCAGCATGGGGAATCTTCAATCTGGGGCCAACGTCCTGACTTTC. It codes for CASMGNLQSGANVLTF.

In its sample, this clonotype was seen a few times. The J gene is TRBJ2-1, the V gene TRBV7-3, with D possibly matching TRBD2 (6 bases). CDR1 is SGHTA, CDR2 FQGTGA, per germline. V lost 5 bases to trimming and J lost 4 bases, with 27 bases between them. The CDR3 has 19 amino acids. For the CDR3, the DNA is TGTGCCAGCAGCCCCAACCCGACCCCCGCGACTAGTAGGTACAATGAGCAGTTCTTC. Its translation is CASSPNPTPATSRYNEQFF.

The rearrangement uses TRBV28 and TRBJ1-2; no clear D. V was trimmed by 2 bases and J by 0 bases, leaving 10 bases between them. There are 15 residues in the CDR3. Germline values: CDR1 MDHEN, CDR2 SYDVKM. The CDR3 region is CASSLIFIPNYGYTF. CDR3 sequence (DNA): TGTGCCAGCAGTTTAATTTTCATTCCTAACTATGGCTACACCTTC.

In this sample, this clonotype turned up a few times. The genes are TRBV6-1 and TRBJ2-3; D is ambiguous. In germline, CDR1 is MNHNS, CDR2 SASEGT. This CDR3 has 12 amino acids. The germline V and J ends were trimmed by 9 bases and 1 base, with 8 bases remaining between them. CDR3 DNA: TGTGCCAGTAAGGGCGGCACAGATACGCAGTATTTT. Translation: CASKGGTDTQYF.

CDR3 DNA: TGCGCCAGCAGCAAGGGTTACTCCTACGAGCAGTACTTC. Translation gives CASSKGYSYEQYF. V and J are TRBV5-1 and TRBJ2-7; unclear D gene. This CDR3 spans 13 amino acids. Germline-derived CDR1 and CDR2 are SGHRS and YFSETQ. V was pared by 4 bases and J by 0 bases, with 8 bases between.

The rearrangement links TRBV7-3 to TRBJ1-1; D is perhaps TRBD1 (6 bases). This CDR3 is 14 amino acids long. Per the germline V gene, CDR1 is SGHTA and CDR2 is FQGTGA. V gave up 5 bases and J gave up 7 bases, with 17 bases separating them. The CDR3 coding sequence is TGTGCCAGCAGCCCATCCGGGACATACAATGAAGCTTTCTTT. Translating it yields CASSPSGTYNEAFF. The variable domain in full, completed from reference TRBV7-3 and TRBJ1-1, reads GAGVSQTPSNKVTEKGKYVELRCDPISGHTALYWYRQSLGQGPEFLIYFQGTGAADDSGLPNDRFFAVRPEGSVSTLKIQRTERGDSAVYLCASSPSGTYNEAFFGQGTRLTVV.

In its sample, this clonotype was seen many times. Here the CDR3 DNA reads TGTGCCAGCAGTTGGGGAGGCAGCGGGAGCCAAGAGACCCAGTACTTC. Translation: CASSWGGSGSQETQYF. The chain couples TRBV12-3 or TRBV12-4 to TRBJ2-5; 8 bases are a match to TRBD2. V was clipped by 4 bases and J by 1 base; unmatched bases: 8. This CDR3 is 16 amino acids long.

This clonotype was found a few times. The chain carries TRBV5-1 and TRBJ2-3; 7 nucleotides line up with TRBD2. This CDR3 is built from 15 residues. The ends lost 4 bases at V and 0 bases at J; junction bases unmatched: 5. Germline loops: CDR1 SGHRS, CDR2 YFSETQ. CDR3 in DNA: TGCGCCAGCAGCCCCGAGCGGGGAAGCACAGATACGCAGTATTTT. It specifies CASSPERGSTDTQYF.

This chain joins TRBV24-1 and TRBJ2-3; 10 positions agree with TRBD2. This CDR3 is built from 16 residues. CDR1 and CDR2 from the germline V gene are KGHDR and SFDVKD. V shed 3 bases, J shed 5 bases, and the junction held 7 bases outside the gene matches. In DNA, the CDR3 is TGTGCCACCAGTGATCGGACCAGCGGGAGGGGAGATACGCAGTATTTT. Encoded protein: CATSDRTSGRGDTQYF.

The chain combines TRBV19 with TRBJ1-1; D perhaps matches TRBD1 (6 bases). The ends were cut back, 5 bases at V and 3 bases at J, with 13 bases in the middle. Germline V gives CDR1 LNHDA, CDR2 SQIVND (reference sequence). The CDR3 contains 14 residues. In DNA, the CDR3 is TGTGCCAGTAGTTGGGGGCGCGGGGACACTGAAGCTTTCTTT. Translated, it gives CASSWGRGDTEAFF.

This clonotype occurred a few times. This rearrangement joins TRBV6-1 to TRBJ2-2; D unclear. The CDR3 totals 15 residues. V dropped 6 bases and J dropped 1 base, with 12 bases sitting between them. CDR1 and CDR2 from the germline V gene are MNHNS and SASEGT. The CDR3 loop reads CASRGVGLNTGELFF. DNA for the CDR3: TGTGCCAGCAGGGGCGTGGGTCTGAACACCGGGGAGCTGTTTTTT.

There are many counts of this clonotype. One end of the junction fails to match germline, which may point to a read error. This chain connects TRBV28 to TRBJ1-4; D is unresolved. Germline V gene sequence: CDR1 MDHEN, CDR2 SYDVKM. CDR3 length: 14 residues. The CDR3 bases are TGTGCCAGCAGAGGGTCTCGGACTATTGAAAAACTGTTTTTT. This encodes CASRGSRTIEKLFF.

This clonotype showed up just a few times. The chain recombines TRBV12-3 or TRBV12-4 with TRBJ2-5; 11 nucleotides match TRBD2. This CDR3 spans 15 amino acids. After removal of 6 bases from V and 6 bases from J, the junction contained 9 bases not matched to a gene. Here the CDR3 reads CASRQTSGSRKTQYF. CDR3 sequence (DNA): TGTGCCAGCAGACAAACTAGCGGGAGTCGGAAGACCCAGTACTTC.

This clonotype was counted only a few times. V and J are TRBV12-3 or TRBV12-4 and TRBJ1-1; 7 bases map to TRBD1. The CDR3 sequence is 14 residues long. V lost 7 bases and J lost 5; bases outside the gene matches: 10. CDR3 region: CASTDRAQGTEAFF. The CDR3 nucleotides read TGTGCCAGCACTGACAGGGCTCAGGGAACTGAAGCTTTCTTT.

The V and J genes are TRBV29-1 and TRBJ1-4; 12 bases are shared with TRBD1. With V trimmed by 6 bases and J by 8 bases, 7 bases remained unmatched. CDR1 and CDR2 (germline): SQVTM, ANQGSEA. The CDR3 sequence is 14 residues long. In DNA, the CDR3 is TGCAGCGTCGTTAGCGGGACAGGGGGCGAAAAACTGTTTTTT. Protein product: CSVVSGTGGEKLFF.

V usage is TRBV6-1 and J usage is TRBJ1-6, with no clear D. CDR3 length equals 13 residues. V lost 10 bases and J lost 7, with 14 bases in between. Germline CDR1 is MNHNS and CDR2 is SASEGT. The CDR3 DNA reads TGTGCCACCCAGTTAGGTGGAAATTCACCCCTCCACTTT. This translates into CATQLGGNSPLHF.

This clonotype was seen once. This rearrangement joins TRBV5-1 to TRBJ2-7, with 7 positions matching TRBD1. CDR3 length: 15 amino acids. Germline V gives CDR1 SGHRS, CDR2 YFSETQ. Losses at the gene ends were 3 bases for V and 0 bases for J; bases not matched to a gene: 6. CDR3: CASSYRDRASYEQYF. DNA for the CDR3: TGCGCCAGCAGCTACCGGGACAGAGCCTCCTACGAGCAGTACTTC.